This TCR beta chain is from a study of blood T cell repertoires in COVID-19. This table comes from immunoSEQ multiplex PCR, and its TCRdb copy is limited to in-frame clones, with some not included. Here the sample spans hundreds of thousands of clones, around 82% being singletons. The CDR3 contains 18 residues. The J segment lost 2 bases and the V segment lost 0 bases, leaving 13 bases of the junction unmatched. Germline assignment: CDR1 SGHVS and CDR2 FQNEAQ. The J gene is TRBJ2-7, the V gene TRBV7-8; TRBD1 matches at 7 bases. This TCR came from a woman between 45 and 60 years old who had recovered from COVID-19. Sequenced sample: peripheral blood. CDR3 nucleotide sequence: TGTGCCAGCAGCTTAGCGACATCGGGGACAGCTTTTGCCTACGAGCAGTACTTC. This encodes CASSLATSGTAFAYEQYF.